Listed here is a single T cell receptor (beta chain). The antigen remains unidentified. One end of the junction fails to match germline, which may point to a read error. At the DNA level, this CDR3 is encoded by other sequences in the same sample as well. This table comes from immunoSEQ multiplex PCR, and its TCRdb copy is limited to in-frame clones, with some not included. The table for this sample gives around 40,000 clones. This entry comes from a study of T cells in women clearing cervical HPV infection. Findings and caveats of the study: Effector/memory and HPV-specific T cells were not isolated, and association timing is unknown.

This receptor was taken from a woman aged 18 to 69 with a cervical HPV16 infection that either progressed to CIN3+ or cleared (not recorded which). Sequencing was carried out using blood buffy coat.

The part of the CDR3 DNA that was read is TGTGCCAGCAGCTTACGCGGAGGGGGAGGAAACACT. Protein: CASSLRGGGGNT. The entire CDR3 sequence reads CASSLRGGGGNTIYF. The chain joins TRBV7-6 to TRBJ1-3; TRBD1 is a possible D gene (6 bases). The read ends 3 residues shy of where the CDR3 ends; the end is completed using the germline J gene. The CDR3 totals 15 residues. Germline CDR1 reads SGHVS; CDR2 reads FNYEAQ.